These 29 T cell receptor beta chains were all obtained from the same sample, sequenced in a study of shared clonotypes between healthy human individuals. Sequenced by immunoSEQ multiplex PCR; TCRdb stores in-frame clones only, minus some. The data contain 2 million to 2.5 million clones, approximately 95% of them seen just once; the ten biggest clones take up roughly 0.13%. Input material: naive CD4+ T cells sorted from blood. Subset noted: CD45RA+ positively selected. The receptors originated from a man younger than 35 in good health.

The V gene is TRBV28, the J gene TRBJ1-2; 7 bases match TRBD1. The CDR3 is made up of 14 amino acids. V dropped 7 bases and J dropped 3; count of bases not matched to a gene: 8. Germline V lookup: CDR1 MDHEN, CDR2 SYDVKM. CDR3 sequence (DNA): TGTGCCAGCACCTCACAGGGGAAGGACTATGGCTACACCTTC. Translation gives CASTSQGKDYGYTF.

This sequence joins TRBV9 and TRBJ2-1; TRBD1 matches 7 bases. The length of the CDR3 is 14 residues. Germline V gives CDR1 SGDLS, CDR2 YYNGEE. J lost 3 bases, V lost 7 bases, and 7 bases had no gene match. CDR3 DNA: TGTGCCAGCGGACGGACAGGCCTCTACAATGAGCAGTTCTTC. Protein sequence: CASGRTGLYNEQFF.

There are a few counts of this clone. V usage is TRBV5-1 and J usage is TRBJ1-6; 7 nucleotides match TRBD1. This CDR3 is built from 17 residues. Per germline, CDR1 SGHRS and CDR2 YFSETQ. Trimming at V came to 0 bases and at J to 6 bases, leaving 9 bases not matched to a gene. The CDR3 loop is CASSLVPQGGGNSPLHF. The CDR3 region has the DNA TGCGCCAGCAGCTTGGTCCCGCAGGGGGGAGGTAATTCACCCCTCCACTTT.

This chain uses TRBV6-6 with TRBJ1-5; 9 positions match TRBD1. Germline V gene lookup returns CDR1 MNHNY and CDR2 SVGAGI (reference sequence). The CDR3 contains 15 residues. The junction had 9 bases not matched to a gene; V was cut back by 6 bases and J by 6 bases. CDR3 residues: CASSRPTGGGQPQHF. The CDR3 DNA reads TGTGCCAGCAGCCGACCTACAGGGGGCGGTCAGCCCCAGCATTTT.

The chain couples TRBV5-4 to TRBJ2-7; D unclear. The V and J ends lost 4 bases and 3 bases respectively, with 14 bases between them. The CDR3 length is 14 residues. CDR1 is SGHNT and CDR2 is YYREEE in the germline V gene (reference sequence). The CDR3 nucleotides are TGTGCCAGCAGCCAAACGGGCCCACTCTACGAGCAGTACTTC. Protein sequence: CASSQTGPLYEQYF.

V and J are TRBV5-1 and TRBJ2-7, with D possibly called TRBD1 or TRBD2 (5 bases each). Trimming left V 4 bases short and J 0 bases short, with 14 bases between. The germline V gene encodes CDR1 SGHRS and CDR2 YFSETQ. The CDR3 runs to 15 residues. The CDR3 coding sequence is TGCGCCAGCAGCCTCCGGGACGGGCCCTCCTACGAGCAGTACTTC. It codes for CASSLRDGPSYEQYF.

The chain links TRBV11-2 to TRBJ1-4; D call uncertain. Germline V gene sequence: CDR1 SGHAT, CDR2 FQNNGV. V lost 0 bases to trimming and J lost 7 bases, with 12 bases between them. This CDR3 has 15 residues. The CDR3, as DNA: TGTGCCAGCAGCTTAGATCATGGCTCGGGTGAAAAACTGTTTTTT. Translated: CASSLDHGSGEKLFF.

The chain carries TRBV2 and TRBJ2-7; no reliable D call. V was shortened by 4 bases and J by 7 bases, with 5 bases between the two germline ends. CDR3 length equals 10 residues. CDR1 and CDR2 (germline): SNHLY, FYNNEI. The CDR3, as DNA: TGTGCCAGCAGTGGTAAAGAGCAGTACTTC. Translation gives CASSGKEQYF.

The chain joins TRBV2 to TRBJ1-1, with D tentatively TRBD1 (6 bases). Trimming removed 3 bases at V and 6 bases at J, with 17 bases between. The CDR3 has 15 residues. Germline CDR1 and CDR2: SNHLY and FYNNEI. The CDR3 nucleotides read TGTGCCAGCAGTGATTCTACAGGGTCTTTCCCTGAAGCTTTCTTT. This translates into CASSDSTGSFPEAFF.

This clone was observed once. J is TRBJ1-5 and V is TRBV7-2, with TRBD1 matching 10 bases. From germline, CDR1 is SGHTA and CDR2 FQGNSA. V was clipped by 5 bases and J by 2 bases; unmatched bases: 6. The CDR3 is made up of 16 amino acids. CDR3 protein: CASSMTGGLGNQPQHF. DNA for the CDR3: TGTGCCAGCAGCATGACAGGGGGCCTGGGCAATCAGCCCCAGCATTTT. The whole variable domain, remainder taken from reference TRBV7-2 and TRBJ1-5, is GAGVSQSPSNKVTEKGKDVELRCDPISGHTALYWYRQSLGQGLEFLIYFQGNSAPDKSGLPSDRFSAERTGGSVSTLTIQRTQQEDSAVYLCASSMTGGLGNQPQHFGDGTRLSIL.

V gene TRBV27 combines with J gene TRBJ2-7, with D unresolved. Trimming pared 8 bases from V and 0 bases from J, leaving 5 bases between. The CDR3 length is 11 residues. Germline lookup yields CDR1 MNHEY and CDR2 SMNVEV (reference sequence). CDR3 sequence reads: CASGYSYEQYF. The CDR3 DNA is TGTGCCAGCGGATACTCCTACGAGCAGTACTTC.

The V gene is TRBV27, the J gene TRBJ1-2; no firm D call. Germline loops: CDR1 MNHEY, CDR2 SMNVEV (reference sequence). V was clipped by 3 bases and J by 1 base, with 12 bases between them. The CDR3 runs to 15 residues. CDR3 sequence reads: CASSFASDLNYGYTF. In DNA, the CDR3 is TGTGCCAGCAGTTTCGCGTCAGACCTTAACTATGGCTACACCTTC.

The genes are TRBV27 and TRBJ1-1; D might be TRBD1 (5 bases). CDR1 is MNHEY, CDR2 SMNVEV, per germline (reference sequence). V was trimmed by 7 bases and J by 1 base, leaving 10 bases between them. The CDR3 has 13 amino acids. The CDR3 spells CASKGPGNTEAFF. The CDR3 nucleotides are TGTGCCAGCAAGGGGCCCGGGAACACTGAAGCTTTCTTT.

This chain links TRBV27 with TRBJ1-6, with TRBD1 identical over 9 bases. Per the germline V gene, CDR1 is MNHEY and CDR2 is SMNVEV (reference sequence). The V and J ends lost 6 bases and 10 bases, in that order; junction bases with no gene match: 13. The CDR3 length is 16 residues. As DNA, the CDR3 is TGTGCCAGCAGATCGGGGACAGGGATAAATGTCTCACCCCTCCACTTT. Translating it yields CASRSGTGINVSPLHF.

The table lists this clone with a count of one. The chain couples TRBV5-1 to TRBJ2-1; TRBD1 matches at 10 bases. The germline CDR1 and CDR2 sequences are SGHRS and YFSETQ. This CDR3 contains 18 residues. V shed 4 bases, J shed 0 bases, and the junction held 10 bases outside the gene matches. The chain's CDR3 is CASSTGQGGTSSYNEQFF. The CDR3 bases are TGCGCCAGCAGCACCGGACAGGGGGGTACTAGCTCCTACAATGAGCAGTTCTTC.

The gene calls are TRBV19 and TRBJ1-2, with TRBD1 matching 8 bases. The CDR3 length is 14 residues. The germline CDR1 and CDR2 sequences are LNHDA and SQIVND (reference sequence). Unmatched junction bases numbered 8, after V lost 3 bases and J lost 8 bases. CDR3 DNA: TGTGCCAGTAGTATGGACAGGGCCGCGGGAGGCTACACCTTC. Its protein is CASSMDRAAGGYTF.

Worth noting for this clone: This sample includes further DNA sequences coding for the same CDR3. V is TRBV2 and J is TRBJ2-5; D gene uncertain. V was pared by 5 bases and J by 5 bases, with 6 bases between. There are 11 residues in the CDR3. Germline V gene data show CDR1 as SNHLY and CDR2 as FYNNEI. The CDR3 here is CASSPSETQYF. The CDR3 nucleotides read TGTGCCAGCAGTCCCTCCGAGACCCAGTACTTC.

Worth noting for this clone: Other nucleotide sequences from this sample produce the same CDR3. V usage is TRBV5-1 and J usage is TRBJ2-1; 10 bases line up with TRBD2. The length of the CDR3 is 15 residues. Germline loops: CDR1 SGHRS, CDR2 YFSETQ. J lost 10 bases, V lost 0 bases, and 7 bases had no gene match. CDR3 nucleotide sequence: TGCGCCAGCAGCTTGGAGCTAGCGGGAGTCGGCGAGCAGTTCTTC. It encodes CASSLELAGVGEQFF.

This chain uses TRBV5-6 with TRBJ2-7; TRBD2 matches at 13 bases. Germline CDR1 and CDR2: SGHDT and YYEEEE. This CDR3 comprises 17 residues. V was pared by 5 bases and J by 2 bases, with 10 bases of the junction left unmatched. CDR3 residues: CASSRDVTSGGTYEQYF. The CDR3 bases are TGTGCCAGCAGTCGAGATGTGACTAGCGGGGGGACCTACGAGCAGTACTTC. The variable domain in full, with the rest retrieved from reference TRBV5-6 and TRBJ2-7, is DAGVTQSPTHLIKTRGQQVTLRCSPKSGHDTVSWYQQALGQGPQFIFQYYEEEERQRGNFPDRFSGHQFPNYSSELNVNALLLGDSALYLCASSRDVTSGGTYEQYFGPGTRLTVT.

The chain has TRBV7-9 and TRBJ1-5; D not resolved. Germline assignment: CDR1 SEHNR and CDR2 FQNEAQ (reference sequence). The CDR3 totals 15 residues. Trimming pared 1 base from V and 4 bases from J, leaving 11 bases between. The CDR3 spells CASSLDGPRNQPQHF. The CDR3 bases are TGTGCCAGCAGCTTAGACGGCCCCAGGAATCAGCCCCAGCATTTT.

The V gene is TRBV6-1, the J gene TRBJ1-2; a possible D gene is TRBD1 (5 bases). Germline values: CDR1 MNHNS, CDR2 SASEGT. The ends were cut back, 6 bases at V and 3 bases at J, with 17 bases in the middle. The CDR3 has 15 amino acids. CDR3 DNA sequence: TGTGCCAGCAGACCGGGACCCCCGGAGGACTATGGCTACACCTTC. It encodes CASRPGPPEDYGYTF.

The rearrangement links TRBV5-1 to TRBJ1-4; 7 nucleotides agree with TRBD1. Germline lookup yields CDR1 SGHRS and CDR2 YFSETQ. CDR3 length: 13 residues. V lost 5 bases and J lost 6; bases outside the gene matches: 4. CDR3 sequence reads: CASRSGTDEKLFF. The CDR3 DNA reads as TGCGCCAGCAGATCCGGGACAGATGAAAAACTGTTTTTT.

This chain joins TRBV28 and TRBJ1-3; TRBD1 is a possible D gene (5 bases). Germline V gene data show CDR1 as MDHEN and CDR2 as SYDVKM. The germline V and J ends were trimmed by 6 bases and 9 bases, with 18 bases remaining between them. The CDR3 covers 14 residues. CDR3: CASRRDPASGTIYF. CDR3 DNA sequence: TGTGCCAGCAGGAGGGACCCGGCCTCGGGCACCATATATTTT.

This chain connects TRBV2 to TRBJ2-7; perhaps D is TRBD1 or TRBD2 (5 bases each). This CDR3 region has 12 residues. Germline CDR1 reads SNHLY; CDR2 reads FYNNEI. The V end was cut by 5 bases, the J end by 4 bases, with 9 bases between. In DNA, the CDR3 is TGTGCCAGCAGTAGGGACCAGTACGAGCAGTACTTC. Protein sequence: CASSRDQYEQYF.

On this clone: The same CDR3 also results from other DNA sequences found in this sample. The chain combines TRBV18 with TRBJ1-1; no definite D call. CDR3 size: 13 residues. Trimming removed 3 bases from V and 1 base from J, with 6 bases in between. The germline CDR1 and CDR2 sequences are KGHSH and LQKENI. The CDR3 here is CASSPDKNTEAFF. The CDR3 DNA reads TGTGCCAGCTCACCTGACAAGAACACTGAAGCTTTCTTT.

The gene calls are TRBV7-8 and TRBJ2-7, with unresolved D. The CDR3 spans 13 residues. V lost 1 base to trimming and J lost 2 bases, with 6 bases between them. Per the germline V gene, CDR1 is SGHVS and CDR2 is FQNEAQ. The CDR3 DNA reads as TGTGCCAGCAGCTTAGTCCCCGCCTACGAGCAGTACTTC. Residues: CASSLVPAYEQYF.

This sequence joins TRBV5-8 and TRBJ1-1; 9 nucleotides align to TRBD1. This CDR3 contains 15 residues. CDR1 and CDR2 from the germline V gene are SGHTS and YDEGEE. J was trimmed by 5 bases and V by 1 base; bases with no gene match: 6. Here the CDR3 DNA reads TGTGCCAGCAGCTTGATGGGGACAGGGAAAACTGAAGCTTTCTTT. Protein product: CASSLMGTGKTEAFF.

This rearrangement joins TRBV5-1 to TRBJ1-2; the match to TRBD1 covers 8 bases. CDR3 length equals 14 residues. The V segment lost 2 bases and the J segment 4 bases; nucleotides outside the gene matches: 4. The germline CDR1 and CDR2 sequences are SGHRS and YFSETQ. This CDR3 is CASSFQGAGYGYTF. As DNA, the CDR3 is TGCGCCAGCAGCTTTCAGGGGGCAGGCTATGGCTACACCTTC.

Turning to this clone: Other DNA sequences of this sample code for an identical CDR3. The rearrangement uses TRBV6-5 and TRBJ2-7, with 11 bases lining up with TRBD1. Germline CDR1 MNHEY, CDR2 SVGAGI. V trimming: 0 bases; J trimming: 5 bases; junction bases outside the gene matches: 6. This CDR3 has 16 amino acids. The CDR3 loop reads CASSYSRDRGLNEQYF. For the CDR3, the DNA is TGTGCCAGCAGTTACTCCCGGGACAGGGGGTTAAACGAGCAGTACTTC.